Below, 2 T cell receptor beta chains from the same sample are listed, as sequenced in a study of T and B cells in COVID-19 patients. TRB rearrangements were amplified by multiplex PCR with BIOMED2 TRB-A/B primers. TCRdb called the multiplex PCR reads again in MiXCR, with one record for every CDR3 protein. The sample shows 8,000 to 8,500 distinct CDR3 sequences, 35% to 45% of them seen only once. Each TRB amplification used about 220-500 ng of genomic DNA from blood. The sample taken for sequencing was blood. These receptors were taken from a human donor who had recovered from COVID-19.

The rearrangement links TRBV6-2 or TRBV6-3 to TRBJ2-1; 8 bases map to TRBD1. The CDR3 extends over 16 amino acids. With V trimmed by 2 bases and J by 10 bases, 13 bases remained unmatched. In germline, CDR1 is MNHEY, CDR2 SVGEGT. As DNA, the CDR3 is TGTGCCAGCAGTTACCGAACAGGGGGAATTTATCAGGAGCAGTTCTTC. Translation: CASSYRTGGIYQEQFF.

In its sample, this clonotype was seen a few times. This chain links TRBV18 with TRBJ2-6, with D uncertain. CDR1 is KGHSH and CDR2 is LQKENI in the germline V gene. This CDR3 is built from 16 residues. V was shortened by 6 bases and J by 1 base, with 13 bases between the two germline ends. CDR3: CASSTPVGSGANVLTF. The CDR3 nucleotides read TGTGCCAGCTCGACTCCGGTCGGATCTGGGGCCAACGTCCTGACTTTC.